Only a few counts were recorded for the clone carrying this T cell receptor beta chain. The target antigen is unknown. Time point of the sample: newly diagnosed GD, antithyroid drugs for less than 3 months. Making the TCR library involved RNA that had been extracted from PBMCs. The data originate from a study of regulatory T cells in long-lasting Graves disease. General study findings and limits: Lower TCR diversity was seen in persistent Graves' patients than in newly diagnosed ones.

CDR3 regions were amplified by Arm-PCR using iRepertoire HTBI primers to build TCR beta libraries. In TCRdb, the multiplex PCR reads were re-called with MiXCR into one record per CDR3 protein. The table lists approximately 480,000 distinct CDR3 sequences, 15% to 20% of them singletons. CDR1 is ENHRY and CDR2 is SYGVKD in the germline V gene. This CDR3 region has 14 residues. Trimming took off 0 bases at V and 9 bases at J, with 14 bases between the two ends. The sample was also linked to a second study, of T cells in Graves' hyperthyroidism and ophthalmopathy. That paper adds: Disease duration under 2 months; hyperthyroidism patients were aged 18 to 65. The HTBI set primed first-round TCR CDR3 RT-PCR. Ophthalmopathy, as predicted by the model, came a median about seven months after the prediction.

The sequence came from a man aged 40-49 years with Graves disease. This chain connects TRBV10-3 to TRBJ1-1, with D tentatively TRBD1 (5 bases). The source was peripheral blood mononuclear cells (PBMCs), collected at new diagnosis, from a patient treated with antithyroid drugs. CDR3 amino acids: CAISESSQQGKAFF. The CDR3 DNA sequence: TGTGCCATCAGTGAGTCGTCTCAGCAGGGAAAAGCTTTCTTT.